Below, 26 T cell receptor beta chains from the same sample are listed, as sequenced in a study of shared clonotypes between healthy human individuals. Clones were sequenced by immunoSEQ multiplex PCR, and TCRdb holds only the in-frame ones, with some missing. Among roughly 1,500,000 clones listed, just under 99% were seen once. The sample comprised naive CD4+ T cells sorted from blood. The subset denotes: CD45RA+ positively selected. The receptors come from a man aged 25 to 40 in good health.

Concerning this clone itself: Other DNA sequences in the sample encode the same CDR3. The J gene is TRBJ1-5, the V gene TRBV7-2; 7 bases match TRBD1. The CDR3 runs to 14 residues. The J segment lost 4 bases and the V segment lost 3 bases, leaving 3 bases of the junction unmatched. The germline gives CDR1 SGHTA, CDR2 FQGNSA. The CDR3 DNA sequence: TGTGCCAGCAGCTTCCGACAGGGAAATCAGCCCCAGCATTTT. Protein product: CASSFRQGNQPQHF.

V usage is TRBV7-2 and J usage is TRBJ2-7; 10 bases line up with TRBD2. The germline V gene encodes CDR1 SGHTA and CDR2 FQGNSA. V lost 4 bases to trimming and J lost 5 bases; unmatched junction nucleotides: 17. This CDR3 comprises 18 residues. CDR3 in DNA: TGTGCCAGCAGCTCCGCTTATTCCCCTAGCGGGAGTATCCACGAGCAGTACTTC. It specifies CASSSAYSPSGSIHEQYF.

The V and J genes are TRBV14 and TRBJ2-3, with no clear D. Per germline, CDR1 SGHDN and CDR2 FVKESK. The CDR3 length is 16 residues. Trimming cost V 2 bases and J 5 bases, with 17 bases left between them. The CDR3 DNA is TGTGCCAGCAGCCAATTCTTGTCGGGTACGGTAGATACGCAGTATTTT. It is translated as CASSQFLSGTVDTQYF.

The V gene is TRBV28, the J gene TRBJ1-3; unclear D gene. V was pared by 6 bases and J by 0 bases, with 12 bases between. Germline V gene sequence: CDR1 MDHEN, CDR2 SYDVKM. This CDR3 region has 15 residues. Written as DNA, the CDR3 is TGTGCCAGCAGCATAACCGGAATCTCTGGAAACACCATATATTTT. It yields the protein CASSITGISGNTIYF.

The rearrangement links TRBV10-3 to TRBJ1-1; 9 bases line up with TRBD1. Per the germline V gene, CDR1 is ENHRY and CDR2 is SYGVKD. The CDR3 sequence is 14 residues long. The trim removed 5 bases at V and 4 bases at J, leaving 5 bases unmatched. CDR3 DNA sequence: TGTGCCATCAGTCCAACGGGACAGGGCACTGAAGCTTTCTTT. The encoded protein is CAISPTGQGTEAFF.

V is TRBV29-1 and J is TRBJ2-7, with TRBD2 matching 13 bases. Germline V gene sequence: CDR1 SQVTM, CDR2 ANQGSEA. Trimming took 6 bases from V and 3 from J; bases not matched to a gene: 8. The CDR3 is made up of 15 amino acids. CDR3 in DNA: TGCAGCGTCGAAAAGGGACTAGCGGGAAGCTACGAGCAGTACTTC. Translating gives CSVEKGLAGSYEQYF.

The rearrangement links TRBV21-1 to TRBJ2-7; whether TRBD2, the table's D call, matches the DNA was not checked. TRBV21-1 is an annotated pseudogene. This CDR3 is built from 14 residues. CDR3 sequence reads: CASSLRLHSYEQYF. CDR3 sequence (DNA): TGTGCCAGCAGCCTGCGGCTCCACTCCTACGAGCAGTACTTC.

This clone was detected a few times. V gene TRBV5-1 combines with J gene TRBJ2-7, with TRBD1 as a possible D gene (6 bases). The CDR3 is made up of 16 amino acids. Germline V CDR1 and CDR2: SGHRS, YFSETQ. V dropped 4 bases and J dropped 1 base, with 18 bases sitting between them. The CDR3 reads CASSITGSSISYEQYF. The CDR3 nucleotides are TGCGCCAGCAGCATCACAGGGAGCTCCATATCCTACGAGCAGTACTTC.

The chain recombines TRBV19 with TRBJ1-2, with D perhaps TRBD1 (5 bases). Germline V gives CDR1 LNHDA, CDR2 SQIVND (reference sequence). V was clipped by 2 bases and J by 1 base, with 11 bases between them. The CDR3 is made up of 15 amino acids. The DNA for the CDR3 is TGTGCCAGTAGTATACGGGGCGACAGTAACTATGGCTACACCTTC. It is translated as CASSIRGDSNYGYTF.

In the case of this clone: Other DNA sequences in the sample encode the same CDR3. V is TRBV30 and J is TRBJ2-5; 8 positions agree with TRBD2. Germline CDR1 is GTSNPN and CDR2 is SVGIG (reference sequence). This CDR3 is built from 16 residues. V lost 3 bases, J lost 5 bases, and 14 bases stayed unmatched. The CDR3 region is CAWRGAGGRLSETQYF. CDR3 DNA sequence: TGTGCCTGGAGAGGTGCGGGGGGCAGGTTGTCTGAGACCCAGTACTTC.

The chain links TRBV18 to TRBJ2-7; D not resolved. V lost 4 bases to trimming and J lost 4 bases, with 23 bases between them. This CDR3 has 17 amino acids. Germline CDR1 KGHSH, CDR2 LQKENI. CDR3 protein: CASSLTPPVHISYEQYF. In DNA form, the CDR3 reads TGTGCCAGCTCACTAACCCCCCCCGTCCACATAAGTTACGAGCAGTACTTC.

This clone appeared once. The genes are TRBV2 and TRBJ2-1; D remains unclear. Germline V gene sequence: CDR1 SNHLY, CDR2 FYNNEI. The CDR3 contains 13 residues. Trimming shortened V by 7 bases and J by 7 bases, and 14 bases separated the two germline ends. The CDR3 spells CASNKVVGNEQFF. CDR3 nucleotide sequence: TGTGCCAGCAACAAGGTAGTAGGGAATGAGCAGTTCTTC.

The chain has TRBV7-2 and TRBJ2-7; D gene unclear. CDR3 length equals 15 residues. Germline loops: CDR1 SGHTA, CDR2 FQGNSA. V was shortened by 5 bases and J by 3 bases, with 17 bases between the two germline ends. The CDR3 protein is CASSPLTANYYEQYF. DNA of the CDR3: TGTGCCAGCAGCCCTCTTACGGCTAATTACTACGAGCAGTACTTC.

The CDR3 DNA reads TGTGCCAGCAACGATCCCCCCGGTCAGCCCCAGCATTTT. This codes for CASNDPPGQPQHF. The V and J genes are TRBV2 and TRBJ1-5; D gene unclear. The CDR3 has 13 residues. The ends were cut back, 7 bases at V and 6 bases at J, with 13 bases in the middle. Germline lookup yields CDR1 SNHLY and CDR2 FYNNEI.

The chain is built from TRBV14 and TRBJ2-5; D could derive from TRBD1 or TRBD2 (5 bases each). V gave up 8 bases and J gave up 5 bases, with 9 bases separating them. The CDR3 spans 11 residues. From germline, CDR1 is SGHDN and CDR2 FVKESK. DNA of the CDR3: TGTGCCAGCGGGACCGAGGAGACCCAGTACTTC. Translated, it gives CASGTEETQYF.

This chain links TRBV5-4 with TRBJ2-7; no definite D call. V lost 5 bases to trimming and J lost 4 bases, with 16 bases between them. This CDR3 comprises 14 residues. The germline V gene encodes CDR1 SGHNT and CDR2 YYREEE (reference sequence). The CDR3 DNA reads TGTGCCAGCAGTCAGACCGGGTTCTCTTACGAGCAGTACTTC. Its protein is CASSQTGFSYEQYF.

This sequence joins TRBV7-9 and TRBJ2-3; D is unclear. Germline loops: CDR1 SEHNR, CDR2 FQNEAQ (reference sequence). With 6 bases removed from V and 0 bases from J, the gap between germline ends came to 10 bases. The CDR3 sequence is 14 residues long. The CDR3 coding sequence is TGTGCCAGCAGGTTGTCAGAAAGCACAGATACGCAGTATTTT. This gives the protein CASRLSESTDTQYF. Together with reference TRBV7-9 and TRBJ2-3, the CDR3 gives the full variable domain: DTGVSQNPRHKITKRGQNVTFRCDPISEHNRLYWYRQTLGQGPEFLTYFQNEAQLEKSRLLSDRFSAERPKGSFSTLEIQRTEQGDSAMYLCASRLSESTDTQYFGPGTRLTVL.

The CDR3 spells CASSLRDIRYGYTF. DNA for the CDR3: TGTGCCAGCAGCCTCCGGGACATACGCTATGGCTACACCTTC. The chain has TRBV28 and TRBJ1-2; maybe TRBD1 (6 bases). The CDR3 has 14 residues. Germline CDR1 reads MDHEN; CDR2 reads SYDVKM. V lost 6 bases and J 4 bases, leaving 15 bases between the germline ends.

This clone was seen a single time. This rearrangement joins TRBV19 to TRBJ2-2; TRBD1 matches 8 bases. Germline V gene lookup returns CDR1 LNHDA and CDR2 SQIVND (reference sequence). V gave up 4 bases and J gave up 4 bases; unmatched junction bases: 2. The CDR3 loop spans 14 amino acids. CDR3 loop: CASSTTGATGELFF. Here the CDR3 DNA reads TGTGCCAGTAGTACGACAGGGGCCACCGGGGAGCTGTTTTTT.

This clone was seen just once. V gene TRBV18 combines with J gene TRBJ2-2; TRBD1 is a possible D gene (6 bases). This CDR3 region has 14 residues. Trimming removed 9 bases at V and 4 bases at J, with 15 bases between. Germline CDR1 KGHSH, CDR2 LQKENI. CDR3 region: CASSPQGPTGELFF. DNA of the CDR3: TGTGCCAGTTCCCCTCAGGGGCCCACCGGGGAGCTGTTTTTT.

This sequence joins TRBV29-1 and TRBJ2-7, with 9 bases fitting TRBD1. V shed 6 bases, J shed 0 bases, and the junction held 9 bases outside the gene matches. CDR1 and CDR2 (germline): SQVTM, ANQGSEA. This CDR3 is built from 15 residues. CDR3 sequence (DNA): TGCAGCGTAACAACCTCGACAGGGGGCTCCTACGAGCAGTACTTC. Protein product: CSVTTSTGGSYEQYF.

The chain has TRBV27 and TRBJ2-3; tentatively, D is TRBD1 (6 bases). Germline V gene data show CDR1 as MNHEY and CDR2 as SMNVEV (reference sequence). Between the trimmed V and J ends, which lost 5 bases and 1 base, there was a span of 10 bases. The CDR3 consists of 14 residues. This CDR3 reads CASSETGRTDTQYF. CDR3 sequence (DNA): TGTGCCAGCAGTGAAACAGGGCGCACAGATACGCAGTATTTT.

This sequence joins TRBV14 and TRBJ2-7; D gene uncertain. The V gene lost 3 bases and the J gene lost 4 bases, with 10 bases spanning the gap. CDR3 length: 13 residues. Germline-derived CDR1 and CDR2 are SGHDN and FVKESK. CDR3 in DNA: TGTGCCAGCAGCCACGTTGGGCAGTACGAGCAGTACTTC. Residues: CASSHVGQYEQYF.

The V call is TRBV28, the J call TRBJ1-3; D gene unclear. With 2 bases removed from V and 7 bases from J, the gap between germline ends came to 12 bases. Germline CDR1 reads MDHEN; CDR2 reads SYDVKM. The CDR3 extends over 14 amino acids. The CDR3 DNA is TGTGCCAGCAGTTTAAGCCCAATTCAGAACACCATATATTTT. Translation gives CASSLSPIQNTIYF.

This chain connects TRBV29-1 to TRBJ1-1; 11 positions match TRBD1. The CDR3 extends over 13 amino acids. The V gene's germline CDR1 is SQVTM and CDR2 ANQGSEA. Trimming at V came to 7 bases and at J to 3 bases, leaving 4 bases not matched to a gene. CDR3 amino acids: CSAPGQGDTEAFF. The CDR3 nucleotides are TGCAGCGCCCCGGGACAGGGGGACACTGAAGCTTTCTTT.

The gene calls are TRBV13 and TRBJ2-3; TRBD1 matches 7 bases. V lost 3 bases and J lost 5; bases outside the gene matches: 5. Per the germline V gene, CDR1 is PRHDT and CDR2 is FYEKMQ (reference sequence). This CDR3 has 14 residues. The CDR3 nucleotides read TGTGCCAGCAGCTTCAGGCAGGGGGTAGATACGCAGTATTTT. It specifies CASSFRQGVDTQYF.